This T cell receptor beta chain was observed in a study of cytomegalovirus exposure and HLA in healthy donors. Study context: The 120 or so validation repertoires matched the approximately 700 first-cohort repertoires in platform, a later analysis reported.

Overall study findings and caveats: Cytomegalovirus status was reportedly diagnosed by the classifier with high specificity and sensitivity.

The CDR3 sequence is 16 residues long. Trimming cost V 0 bases and J 8 bases, with 19 bases left between them. Per the germline V gene, CDR1 is LNHNV and CDR2 is YYDKDF (reference sequence). The donors were in the approximately 110-subject validation cohort; that cohort was separate from the approximately 700-subject first cohort. To note about this clone: No antigen is known for it.

Here immunoSEQ multiplex PCR was the method, and the copy in TCRdb shows in-frame clones only, minus some. The profile shows roughly 250,000 clones, 86% of them singletons. The chain employs TRBV15 and TRBJ1-2, with TRBD1 as a possible D gene (6 bases). The receptor comes from a woman aged 25-40 years in good health and CMV-seropositive. The material sequenced was PBMCs. The CDR3 nucleotides are TGTGCCACCAGCAGAGATCGTGGCAGGGGATCTATAGGCTACACCTTC. Translating gives CATSRDRGRGSIGYTF. Full variable domain (remainder filled in from reference TRBV15 and TRBJ1-2): DAMVIQNPRYQVTQFGKPVTLSCSQTLNHNVMYWYQQKSSQAPKLLFHYYDKDFNNEADTPDNFQSRRPNTSFCFLDIRSPGLGDTAMYLCATSRDRGRGSIGYTFGSGTRLTVV.